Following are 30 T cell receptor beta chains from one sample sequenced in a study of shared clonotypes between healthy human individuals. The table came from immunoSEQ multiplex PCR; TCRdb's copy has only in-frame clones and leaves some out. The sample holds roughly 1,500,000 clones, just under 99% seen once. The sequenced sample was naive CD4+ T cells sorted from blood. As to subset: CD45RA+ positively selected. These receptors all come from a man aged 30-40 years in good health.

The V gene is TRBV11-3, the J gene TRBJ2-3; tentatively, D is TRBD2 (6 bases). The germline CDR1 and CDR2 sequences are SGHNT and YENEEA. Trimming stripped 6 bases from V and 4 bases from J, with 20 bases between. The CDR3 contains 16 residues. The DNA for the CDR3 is TGTGCCAGCAGTCGTGGCGGGACCACCGGGGCAGATACGCAGTATTTT. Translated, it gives CASSRGGTTGADTQYF.

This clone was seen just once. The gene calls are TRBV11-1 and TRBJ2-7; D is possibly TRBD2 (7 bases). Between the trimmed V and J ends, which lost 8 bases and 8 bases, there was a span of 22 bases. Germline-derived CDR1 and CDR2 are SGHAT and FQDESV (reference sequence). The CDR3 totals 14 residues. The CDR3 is CASRLEGGGGKQYF. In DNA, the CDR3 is TGTGCCAGCCGCCTTGAGGGGGGGGGAGGAAAGCAGTACTTC.

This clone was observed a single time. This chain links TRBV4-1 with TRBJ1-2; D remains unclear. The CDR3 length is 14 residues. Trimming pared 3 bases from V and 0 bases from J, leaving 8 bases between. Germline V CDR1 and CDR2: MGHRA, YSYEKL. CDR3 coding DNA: TGCGCCAGCAGCCAGACACCTACTAACTATGGCTACACCTTC. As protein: CASSQTPTNYGYTF.

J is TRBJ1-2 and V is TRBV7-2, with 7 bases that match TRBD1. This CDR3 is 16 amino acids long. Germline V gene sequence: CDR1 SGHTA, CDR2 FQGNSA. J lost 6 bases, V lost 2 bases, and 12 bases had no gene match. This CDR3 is CASSLKGQGGGDGYTF. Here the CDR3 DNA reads TGTGCCAGCAGCTTAAAAGGGCAGGGGGGTGGCGATGGCTACACCTTC.

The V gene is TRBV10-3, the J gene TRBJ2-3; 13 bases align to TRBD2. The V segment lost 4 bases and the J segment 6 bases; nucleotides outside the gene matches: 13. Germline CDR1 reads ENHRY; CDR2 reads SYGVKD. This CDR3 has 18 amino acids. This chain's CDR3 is CAISGPPGLAGVPDTQYF. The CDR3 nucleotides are TGTGCCATCAGTGGCCCTCCCGGACTAGCGGGAGTGCCTGATACGCAGTATTTT.

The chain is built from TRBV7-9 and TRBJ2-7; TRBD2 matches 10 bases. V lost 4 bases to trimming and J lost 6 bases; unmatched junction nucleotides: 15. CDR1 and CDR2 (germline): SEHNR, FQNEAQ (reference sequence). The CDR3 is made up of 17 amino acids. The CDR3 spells CASSSGGLAGVPIEQYF. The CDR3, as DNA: TGTGCCAGCAGCTCCGGGGGGCTAGCGGGAGTGCCCATCGAGCAGTACTTC.

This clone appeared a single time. CDR3 in DNA: TGTGCCAGCAGCTACAGAGGATCGACAGAGACCCAGTACTTC. This sequence encodes CASSYRGSTETQYF. The genes are TRBV7-8 and TRBJ2-5; D is unclear. The CDR3 runs 14 residues. Germline V gives CDR1 SGHVS, CDR2 FQNEAQ. V lost 4 bases to trimming and J lost 4 bases, with 13 bases between them.

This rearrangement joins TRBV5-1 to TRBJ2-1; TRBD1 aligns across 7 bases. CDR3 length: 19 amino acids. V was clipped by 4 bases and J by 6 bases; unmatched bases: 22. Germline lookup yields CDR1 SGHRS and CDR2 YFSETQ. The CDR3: CASSPTPLTDRVVRNEQFF. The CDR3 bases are TGCGCCAGCAGCCCTACCCCGCTAACAGACAGGGTAGTTCGCAATGAGCAGTTCTTC.

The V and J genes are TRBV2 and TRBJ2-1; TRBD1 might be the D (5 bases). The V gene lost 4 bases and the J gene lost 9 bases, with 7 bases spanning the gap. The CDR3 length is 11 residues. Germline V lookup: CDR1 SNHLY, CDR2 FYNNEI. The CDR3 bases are TGTGCCAGCAGTGGGGGCGCTGAGCAGTTCTTC. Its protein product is CASSGGAEQFF.

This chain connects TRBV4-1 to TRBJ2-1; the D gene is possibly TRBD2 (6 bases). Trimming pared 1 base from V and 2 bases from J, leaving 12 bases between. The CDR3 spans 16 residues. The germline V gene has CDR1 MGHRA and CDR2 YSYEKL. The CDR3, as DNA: TGCGCCAGCAGCCAAGTCGCTAGCGAGGCCTACAATGAGCAGTTCTTC. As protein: CASSQVASEAYNEQFF.

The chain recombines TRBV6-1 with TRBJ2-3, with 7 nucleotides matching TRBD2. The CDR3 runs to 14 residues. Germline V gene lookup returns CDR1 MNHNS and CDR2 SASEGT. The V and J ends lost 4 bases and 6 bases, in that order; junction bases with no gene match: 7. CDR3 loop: CASSVELAWDTQYF. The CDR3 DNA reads TGTGCCAGCAGTGTTGAACTAGCGTGGGATACGCAGTATTTT.

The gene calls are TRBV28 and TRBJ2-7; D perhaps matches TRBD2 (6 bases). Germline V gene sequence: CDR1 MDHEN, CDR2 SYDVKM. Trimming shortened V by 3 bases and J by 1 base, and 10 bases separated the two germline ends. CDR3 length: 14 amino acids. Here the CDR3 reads CASSLRLASYEQYF. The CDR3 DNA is TGTGCCAGCAGTTTGCGGCTAGCGTCCTACGAGCAGTACTTC. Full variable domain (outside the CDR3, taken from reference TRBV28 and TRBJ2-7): DVKVTQSSRYLVKRTGEKVFLECVQDMDHENMFWYRQDPGLGLRLIYFSYDVKMKEKGDIPEGYSVSREKKERFSLILESASTNQTSMYLCASSLRLASYEQYFGPGTRLTVT.

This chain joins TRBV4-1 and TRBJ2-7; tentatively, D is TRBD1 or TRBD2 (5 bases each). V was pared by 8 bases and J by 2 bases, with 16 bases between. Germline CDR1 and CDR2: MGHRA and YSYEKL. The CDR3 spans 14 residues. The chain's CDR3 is CASGLRDGTYEQYF. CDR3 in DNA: TGCGCCAGCGGCCTCCGGGACGGGACCTACGAGCAGTACTTC.

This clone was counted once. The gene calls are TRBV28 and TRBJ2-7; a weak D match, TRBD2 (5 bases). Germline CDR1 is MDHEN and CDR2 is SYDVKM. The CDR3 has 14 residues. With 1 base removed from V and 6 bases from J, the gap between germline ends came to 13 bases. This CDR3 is CASSLFGGTGEQYF. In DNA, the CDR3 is TGTGCCAGCAGTTTATTTGGAGGAACGGGCGAGCAGTACTTC.

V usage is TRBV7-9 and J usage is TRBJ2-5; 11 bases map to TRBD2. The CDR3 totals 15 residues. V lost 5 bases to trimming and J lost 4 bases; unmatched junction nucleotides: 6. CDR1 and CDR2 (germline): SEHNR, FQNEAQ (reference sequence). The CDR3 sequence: CASSGGLAELETQYF. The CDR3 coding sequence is TGTGCCAGCAGCGGGGGACTAGCGGAGTTAGAGACCCAGTACTTC. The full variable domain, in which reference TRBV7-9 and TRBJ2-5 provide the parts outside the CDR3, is DTGVSQNPRHKITKRGQNVTFRCDPISEHNRLYWYRQTLGQGPEFLTYFQNEAQLEKSRLLSDRFSAERPKGSFSTLEIQRTEQGDSAMYLCASSGGLAELETQYFGPGTRLLVL.

The CDR3 region has the DNA TGTGCCAGAAGCTGGGACCCTGCCAATCAGCCCCAGCATTTT. Protein product: CARSWDPANQPQHF. V and J are TRBV5-3 and TRBJ1-5, with D maybe TRBD1 (5 bases). Being an ORF, TRBV5-3 has a function that is uncertain. The CDR3 consists of 14 residues. With 3 bases removed from V and 3 bases from J, the gap between germline ends came to 10 bases.

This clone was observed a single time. In DNA form, the CDR3 reads TGTGCCAGCAGTTACAGGGGGGCGGCCTACGAGCAGTACTTC. Its translation: CASSYRGAAYEQYF. This rearrangement joins TRBV5-5 to TRBJ2-7; 8 bases are shared with TRBD1. V trimming: 5 bases; J trimming: 2 bases; junction bases outside the gene matches: 6. There are 14 residues in the CDR3. Germline V gives CDR1 SGHKS, CDR2 YYEKEE (reference sequence).

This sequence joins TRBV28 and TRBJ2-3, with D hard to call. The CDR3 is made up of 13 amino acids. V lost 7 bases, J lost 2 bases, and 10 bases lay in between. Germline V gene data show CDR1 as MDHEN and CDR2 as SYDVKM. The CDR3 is CASMAVPTDTQYF. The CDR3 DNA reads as TGTGCCAGCATGGCAGTGCCCACAGATACGCAGTATTTT. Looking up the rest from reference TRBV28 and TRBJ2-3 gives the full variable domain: DVKVTQSSRYLVKRTGEKVFLECVQDMDHENMFWYRQDPGLGLRLIYFSYDVKMKEKGDIPEGYSVSREKKERFSLILESASTNQTSMYLCASMAVPTDTQYFGPGTRLTVL.

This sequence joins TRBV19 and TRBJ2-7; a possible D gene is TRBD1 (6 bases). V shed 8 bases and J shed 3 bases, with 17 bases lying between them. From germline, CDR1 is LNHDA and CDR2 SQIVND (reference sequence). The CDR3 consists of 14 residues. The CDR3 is CASSQGQLFYEQYF. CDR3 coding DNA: TGTGCCAGTTCACAGGGCCAACTTTTCTACGAGCAGTACTTC.

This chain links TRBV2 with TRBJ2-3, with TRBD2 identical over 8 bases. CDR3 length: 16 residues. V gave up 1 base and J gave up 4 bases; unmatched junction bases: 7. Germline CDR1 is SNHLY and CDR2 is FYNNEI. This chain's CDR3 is CASSEGGLGSADTQYF. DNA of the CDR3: TGTGCCAGCAGTGAAGGGGGACTAGGCAGTGCAGATACGCAGTATTTT. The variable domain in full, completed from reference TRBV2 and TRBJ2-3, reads EPEVTQTPSHQVTQMGQEVILRCVPISNHLYFYWYRQILGQKVEFLVSFYNNEISEKSEIFDDQFSVERPDGSNFTLKIRSTKLEDSAMYFCASSEGGLGSADTQYFGPGTRLTVL.

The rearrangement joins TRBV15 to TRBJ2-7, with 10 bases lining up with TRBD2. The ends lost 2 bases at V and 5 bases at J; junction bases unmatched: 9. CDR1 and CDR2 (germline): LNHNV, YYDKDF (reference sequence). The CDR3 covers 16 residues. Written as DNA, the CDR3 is TGTGCCACCAGCAGAAAGCTAGCGGGAGTGTCGGACGAGCAGTACTTC. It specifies CATSRKLAGVSDEQYF.

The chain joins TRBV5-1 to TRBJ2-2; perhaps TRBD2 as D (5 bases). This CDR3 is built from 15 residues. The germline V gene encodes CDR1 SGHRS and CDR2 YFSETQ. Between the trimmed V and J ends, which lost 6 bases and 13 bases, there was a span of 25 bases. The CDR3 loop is CASTPDFAGVFRLFF. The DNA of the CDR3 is TGCGCCAGCACACCAGATTTCGCCGGGGTCTTTAGGCTGTTTTTT.

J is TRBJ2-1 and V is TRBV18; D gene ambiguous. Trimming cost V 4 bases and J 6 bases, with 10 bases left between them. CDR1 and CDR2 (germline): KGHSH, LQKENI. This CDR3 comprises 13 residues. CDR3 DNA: TGTGCCAGCTCACTAAGGAACAGCAATGAGCAGTTCTTC. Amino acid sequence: CASSLRNSNEQFF.

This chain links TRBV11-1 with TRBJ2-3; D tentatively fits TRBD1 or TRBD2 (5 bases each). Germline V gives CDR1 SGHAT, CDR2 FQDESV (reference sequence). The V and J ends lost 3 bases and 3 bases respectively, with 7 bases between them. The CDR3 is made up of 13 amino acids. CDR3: CASSFWGTDTQYF. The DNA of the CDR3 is TGTGCCAGCAGCTTCTGGGGGACAGATACGCAGTATTTT.

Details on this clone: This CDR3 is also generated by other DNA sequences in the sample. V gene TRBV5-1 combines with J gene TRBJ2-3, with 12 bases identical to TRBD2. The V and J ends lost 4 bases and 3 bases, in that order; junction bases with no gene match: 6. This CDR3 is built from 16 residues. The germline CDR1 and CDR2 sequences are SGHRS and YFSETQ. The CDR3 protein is CASSPGLAGPTDTQYF. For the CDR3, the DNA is TGCGCCAGCAGCCCGGGACTAGCGGGTCCGACAGATACGCAGTATTTT.

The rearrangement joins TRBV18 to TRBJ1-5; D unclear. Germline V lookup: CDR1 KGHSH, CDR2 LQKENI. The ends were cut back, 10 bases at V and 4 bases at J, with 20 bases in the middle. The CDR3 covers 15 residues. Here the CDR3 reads CANPSTERPNQPQHF. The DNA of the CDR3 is TGTGCCAACCCCTCCACCGAACGTCCGAATCAGCCCCAGCATTTT.

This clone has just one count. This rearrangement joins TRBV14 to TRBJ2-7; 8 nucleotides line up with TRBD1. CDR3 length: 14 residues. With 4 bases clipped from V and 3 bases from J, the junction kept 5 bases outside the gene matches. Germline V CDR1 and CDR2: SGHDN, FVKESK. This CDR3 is CASSPGQDSYEQYF. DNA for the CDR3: TGTGCCAGCAGCCCGGGACAGGACAGCTACGAGCAGTACTTC. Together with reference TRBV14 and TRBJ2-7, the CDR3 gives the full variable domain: EAGVTQFPSHSVIEKGQTVTLRCDPISGHDNLYWYRRVMGKEIKFLLHFVKESKQDESGMPNNRFLAERTGGTYSTLKVQPAELEDSGVYFCASSPGQDSYEQYFGPGTRLTVT.

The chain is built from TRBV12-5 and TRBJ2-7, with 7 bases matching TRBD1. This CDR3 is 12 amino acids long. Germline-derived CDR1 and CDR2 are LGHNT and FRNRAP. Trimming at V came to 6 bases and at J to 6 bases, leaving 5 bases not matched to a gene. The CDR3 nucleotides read TGTGCTAGTGGACCCGACAGGGCCGAGCAGTACTTC. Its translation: CASGPDRAEQYF.

The CDR3 DNA sequence: TGTGCCAGCAGCTTAGGGACAGGGGGCTACGCCTACGAGCAGTACTTC. Its translation: CASSLGTGGYAYEQYF. V is TRBV7-8 and J is TRBJ2-7; 11 nucleotides align to TRBD1. The CDR3 covers 16 residues. Germline V CDR1 and CDR2: SGHVS, FQNEAQ. The V and J ends lost 1 base and 2 bases, in that order; junction bases with no gene match: 4.

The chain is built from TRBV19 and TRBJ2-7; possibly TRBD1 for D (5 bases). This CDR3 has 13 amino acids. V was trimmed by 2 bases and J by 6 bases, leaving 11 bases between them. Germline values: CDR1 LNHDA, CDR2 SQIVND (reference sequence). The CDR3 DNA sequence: TGTGCCAGTAGTATATACAGGTCTCCCGAGCAGTACTTC. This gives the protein CASSIYRSPEQYF.